One and the same sample provided the 4 T cell receptor beta chains below, sequenced in a study of blood T cell repertoires in COVID-19. Clones were sequenced by immunoSEQ multiplex PCR, and TCRdb holds only the in-frame ones, with some missing. The table records roughly 250,000 clones, around 90% of them present only once. Sequenced input: PBMCs or T cells enriched from blood (not recorded which). The origin of the receptors is a woman in her twenties or thirties with acute COVID-19.

The chain is built from TRBV2 and TRBJ1-2; D unresolved. The germline V gene has CDR1 SNHLY and CDR2 FYNNEI. Trimming removed 8 bases from V and 6 bases from J, with 19 bases in between. CDR3 size: 14 residues. CDR3 amino acids: CASRSSEVSDGYTF. In DNA, the CDR3 is TGTGCCAGCCGCTCTTCAGAGGTTTCTGATGGCTACACCTTC.

CDR3 loop: CASRGQGAITGELFF. The CDR3 bases are TGTGCCAGCAGGGGACAGGGGGCTATTACCGGGGAGCTGTTTTTT. V and J are TRBV2 and TRBJ2-2, with TRBD1 identical over 12 bases. This CDR3 is built from 15 residues. Germline loops: CDR1 SNHLY, CDR2 FYNNEI. Trimming removed 6 bases from V and 5 bases from J; junction bases left unmatched: 4.

V usage is TRBV27 and J usage is TRBJ1-1; TRBD1 might be the D (5 bases). The germline CDR1 and CDR2 sequences are MNHEY and SMNVEV (reference sequence). The V gene lost 0 bases and the J gene lost 11 bases, with 13 bases spanning the gap. The CDR3 contains 13 residues. The CDR3 here is CASSLSGGARAFF. CDR3 in DNA: TGTGCCAGCAGTTTATCGGGCGGGGCGCGGGCTTTCTTT.

The V and J genes are TRBV14 and TRBJ1-1; D is uncertain. This CDR3 is built from 12 residues. The germline CDR1 and CDR2 sequences are SGHDN and FVKESK. The germline V and J ends were trimmed by 8 bases and 4 bases, with 11 bases remaining between them. CDR3 DNA sequence: TGTGCCAGCGCGCGGAGGCCCACTGAAGCTTTCTTT. It yields the protein CASARRPTEAFF.